The clone carrying this T cell receptor (beta chain) was observed a handful of times. This record belongs to a study of T cells in Graves' hyperthyroidism and ophthalmopathy. This CDR3 contains 13 residues. Germline CDR1 reads GTSNPN; CDR2 reads SVGIG (reference sequence). V was pared by 0 bases and J by 0 bases, with 5 bases between. TCR beta CDR3 regions were amplified from RNA. The HTBI primer set served for first-round RT-PCR of the TCR CDR3. TCRdb used MiXCR to reprocess the multiplex PCR reads, holding one entry per CDR3 protein. This table holds more than 500,000 distinct CDR3 sequences, approximately 48% found once.

The material sequenced was peripheral blood or thyroid tissue (not recorded which). The chain is built from TRBV30 and TRBJ1-1; D not resolved. This TCR came from an adult woman with Graves' disease, either hyperthyroidism or ophthalmopathy (not recorded which). CDR3 DNA: TGTGCCTGGAGTGTAGGTATGAACACTGAAGCTTTCTTT. Its translation is CAWSVGMNTEAFF. The whole variable domain, filled in from reference TRBV30 and TRBJ1-1, reads SQTIHQWPATLVQPVGSPLSLECTVEGTSNPNLYWYRQAAGRGLQLLFYSVGIGQISSEVPQNLSASRPQDRQFILSSKKLLLSDSGFYLCAWSVGMNTEAFFGQGTRLTVV.